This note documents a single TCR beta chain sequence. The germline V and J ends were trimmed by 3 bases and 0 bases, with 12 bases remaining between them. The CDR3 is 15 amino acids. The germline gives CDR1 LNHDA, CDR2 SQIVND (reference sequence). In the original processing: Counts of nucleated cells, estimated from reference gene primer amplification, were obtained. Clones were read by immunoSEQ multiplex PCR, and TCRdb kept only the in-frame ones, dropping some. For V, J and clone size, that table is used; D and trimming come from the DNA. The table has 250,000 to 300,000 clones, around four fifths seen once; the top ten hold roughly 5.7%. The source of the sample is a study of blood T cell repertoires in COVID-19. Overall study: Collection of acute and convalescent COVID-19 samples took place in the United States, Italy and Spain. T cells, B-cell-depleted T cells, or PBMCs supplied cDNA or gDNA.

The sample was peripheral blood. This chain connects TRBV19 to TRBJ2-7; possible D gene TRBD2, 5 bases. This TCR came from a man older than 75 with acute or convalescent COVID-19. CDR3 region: CASSISGSSSYEQYF. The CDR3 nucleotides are TGTGCCAGTAGTATTTCGGGGTCGAGCTCCTACGAGCAGTACTTC.